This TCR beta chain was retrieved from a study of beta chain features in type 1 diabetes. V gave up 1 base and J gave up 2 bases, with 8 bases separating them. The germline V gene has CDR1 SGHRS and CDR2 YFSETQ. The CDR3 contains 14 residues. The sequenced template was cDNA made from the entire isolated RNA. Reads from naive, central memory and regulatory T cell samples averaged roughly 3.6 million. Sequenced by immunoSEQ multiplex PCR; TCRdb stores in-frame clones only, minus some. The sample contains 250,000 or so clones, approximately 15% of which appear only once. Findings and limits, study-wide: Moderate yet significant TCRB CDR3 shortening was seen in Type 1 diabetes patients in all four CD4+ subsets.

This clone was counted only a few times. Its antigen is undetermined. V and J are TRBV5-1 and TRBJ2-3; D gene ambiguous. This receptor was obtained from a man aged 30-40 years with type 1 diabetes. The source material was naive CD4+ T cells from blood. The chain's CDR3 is CASSLSPDTDTQYF. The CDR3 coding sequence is TGCGCCAGCAGCTTGTCTCCAGACACAGATACGCAGTATTTT.